This T cell receptor beta chain was observed in a study of identifying expanded T cells in peripheral blood. Study-wide results and limits: Across healthy donors, higher total template counts meant significantly greater roughly two-week count variance. Differentially abundant clones: about 1.1 between replicates, roughly 16 at two to three weeks, 19 to 20 at four.

On this clone itself: Its matching antigen is unknown.

Assay: immunoSEQ multiplex PCR; the TCRdb copy retains only in-frame clones and omits some. The sample includes approximately 75,000 clones, about 90% of them seen just once. No infections or other immune events were documented during collection. The CDR3 runs to 14 residues. The germline V gene has CDR1 GTSNPN and CDR2 SVGIG (reference sequence). Trimming removed 0 bases from V and 7 bases from J, with 15 bases in between. This receptor was identified in a person between 18 and 75 years old in good health. The sequenced sample was blood. V usage is TRBV30 and J usage is TRBJ1-2, with TRBD1 as a possible D gene (5 bases). This CDR3 is CAWSVLAGSGGYTF. In DNA form, the CDR3 reads TGTGCCTGGAGTGTACTGGCAGGGTCGGGTGGCTACACCTTC.